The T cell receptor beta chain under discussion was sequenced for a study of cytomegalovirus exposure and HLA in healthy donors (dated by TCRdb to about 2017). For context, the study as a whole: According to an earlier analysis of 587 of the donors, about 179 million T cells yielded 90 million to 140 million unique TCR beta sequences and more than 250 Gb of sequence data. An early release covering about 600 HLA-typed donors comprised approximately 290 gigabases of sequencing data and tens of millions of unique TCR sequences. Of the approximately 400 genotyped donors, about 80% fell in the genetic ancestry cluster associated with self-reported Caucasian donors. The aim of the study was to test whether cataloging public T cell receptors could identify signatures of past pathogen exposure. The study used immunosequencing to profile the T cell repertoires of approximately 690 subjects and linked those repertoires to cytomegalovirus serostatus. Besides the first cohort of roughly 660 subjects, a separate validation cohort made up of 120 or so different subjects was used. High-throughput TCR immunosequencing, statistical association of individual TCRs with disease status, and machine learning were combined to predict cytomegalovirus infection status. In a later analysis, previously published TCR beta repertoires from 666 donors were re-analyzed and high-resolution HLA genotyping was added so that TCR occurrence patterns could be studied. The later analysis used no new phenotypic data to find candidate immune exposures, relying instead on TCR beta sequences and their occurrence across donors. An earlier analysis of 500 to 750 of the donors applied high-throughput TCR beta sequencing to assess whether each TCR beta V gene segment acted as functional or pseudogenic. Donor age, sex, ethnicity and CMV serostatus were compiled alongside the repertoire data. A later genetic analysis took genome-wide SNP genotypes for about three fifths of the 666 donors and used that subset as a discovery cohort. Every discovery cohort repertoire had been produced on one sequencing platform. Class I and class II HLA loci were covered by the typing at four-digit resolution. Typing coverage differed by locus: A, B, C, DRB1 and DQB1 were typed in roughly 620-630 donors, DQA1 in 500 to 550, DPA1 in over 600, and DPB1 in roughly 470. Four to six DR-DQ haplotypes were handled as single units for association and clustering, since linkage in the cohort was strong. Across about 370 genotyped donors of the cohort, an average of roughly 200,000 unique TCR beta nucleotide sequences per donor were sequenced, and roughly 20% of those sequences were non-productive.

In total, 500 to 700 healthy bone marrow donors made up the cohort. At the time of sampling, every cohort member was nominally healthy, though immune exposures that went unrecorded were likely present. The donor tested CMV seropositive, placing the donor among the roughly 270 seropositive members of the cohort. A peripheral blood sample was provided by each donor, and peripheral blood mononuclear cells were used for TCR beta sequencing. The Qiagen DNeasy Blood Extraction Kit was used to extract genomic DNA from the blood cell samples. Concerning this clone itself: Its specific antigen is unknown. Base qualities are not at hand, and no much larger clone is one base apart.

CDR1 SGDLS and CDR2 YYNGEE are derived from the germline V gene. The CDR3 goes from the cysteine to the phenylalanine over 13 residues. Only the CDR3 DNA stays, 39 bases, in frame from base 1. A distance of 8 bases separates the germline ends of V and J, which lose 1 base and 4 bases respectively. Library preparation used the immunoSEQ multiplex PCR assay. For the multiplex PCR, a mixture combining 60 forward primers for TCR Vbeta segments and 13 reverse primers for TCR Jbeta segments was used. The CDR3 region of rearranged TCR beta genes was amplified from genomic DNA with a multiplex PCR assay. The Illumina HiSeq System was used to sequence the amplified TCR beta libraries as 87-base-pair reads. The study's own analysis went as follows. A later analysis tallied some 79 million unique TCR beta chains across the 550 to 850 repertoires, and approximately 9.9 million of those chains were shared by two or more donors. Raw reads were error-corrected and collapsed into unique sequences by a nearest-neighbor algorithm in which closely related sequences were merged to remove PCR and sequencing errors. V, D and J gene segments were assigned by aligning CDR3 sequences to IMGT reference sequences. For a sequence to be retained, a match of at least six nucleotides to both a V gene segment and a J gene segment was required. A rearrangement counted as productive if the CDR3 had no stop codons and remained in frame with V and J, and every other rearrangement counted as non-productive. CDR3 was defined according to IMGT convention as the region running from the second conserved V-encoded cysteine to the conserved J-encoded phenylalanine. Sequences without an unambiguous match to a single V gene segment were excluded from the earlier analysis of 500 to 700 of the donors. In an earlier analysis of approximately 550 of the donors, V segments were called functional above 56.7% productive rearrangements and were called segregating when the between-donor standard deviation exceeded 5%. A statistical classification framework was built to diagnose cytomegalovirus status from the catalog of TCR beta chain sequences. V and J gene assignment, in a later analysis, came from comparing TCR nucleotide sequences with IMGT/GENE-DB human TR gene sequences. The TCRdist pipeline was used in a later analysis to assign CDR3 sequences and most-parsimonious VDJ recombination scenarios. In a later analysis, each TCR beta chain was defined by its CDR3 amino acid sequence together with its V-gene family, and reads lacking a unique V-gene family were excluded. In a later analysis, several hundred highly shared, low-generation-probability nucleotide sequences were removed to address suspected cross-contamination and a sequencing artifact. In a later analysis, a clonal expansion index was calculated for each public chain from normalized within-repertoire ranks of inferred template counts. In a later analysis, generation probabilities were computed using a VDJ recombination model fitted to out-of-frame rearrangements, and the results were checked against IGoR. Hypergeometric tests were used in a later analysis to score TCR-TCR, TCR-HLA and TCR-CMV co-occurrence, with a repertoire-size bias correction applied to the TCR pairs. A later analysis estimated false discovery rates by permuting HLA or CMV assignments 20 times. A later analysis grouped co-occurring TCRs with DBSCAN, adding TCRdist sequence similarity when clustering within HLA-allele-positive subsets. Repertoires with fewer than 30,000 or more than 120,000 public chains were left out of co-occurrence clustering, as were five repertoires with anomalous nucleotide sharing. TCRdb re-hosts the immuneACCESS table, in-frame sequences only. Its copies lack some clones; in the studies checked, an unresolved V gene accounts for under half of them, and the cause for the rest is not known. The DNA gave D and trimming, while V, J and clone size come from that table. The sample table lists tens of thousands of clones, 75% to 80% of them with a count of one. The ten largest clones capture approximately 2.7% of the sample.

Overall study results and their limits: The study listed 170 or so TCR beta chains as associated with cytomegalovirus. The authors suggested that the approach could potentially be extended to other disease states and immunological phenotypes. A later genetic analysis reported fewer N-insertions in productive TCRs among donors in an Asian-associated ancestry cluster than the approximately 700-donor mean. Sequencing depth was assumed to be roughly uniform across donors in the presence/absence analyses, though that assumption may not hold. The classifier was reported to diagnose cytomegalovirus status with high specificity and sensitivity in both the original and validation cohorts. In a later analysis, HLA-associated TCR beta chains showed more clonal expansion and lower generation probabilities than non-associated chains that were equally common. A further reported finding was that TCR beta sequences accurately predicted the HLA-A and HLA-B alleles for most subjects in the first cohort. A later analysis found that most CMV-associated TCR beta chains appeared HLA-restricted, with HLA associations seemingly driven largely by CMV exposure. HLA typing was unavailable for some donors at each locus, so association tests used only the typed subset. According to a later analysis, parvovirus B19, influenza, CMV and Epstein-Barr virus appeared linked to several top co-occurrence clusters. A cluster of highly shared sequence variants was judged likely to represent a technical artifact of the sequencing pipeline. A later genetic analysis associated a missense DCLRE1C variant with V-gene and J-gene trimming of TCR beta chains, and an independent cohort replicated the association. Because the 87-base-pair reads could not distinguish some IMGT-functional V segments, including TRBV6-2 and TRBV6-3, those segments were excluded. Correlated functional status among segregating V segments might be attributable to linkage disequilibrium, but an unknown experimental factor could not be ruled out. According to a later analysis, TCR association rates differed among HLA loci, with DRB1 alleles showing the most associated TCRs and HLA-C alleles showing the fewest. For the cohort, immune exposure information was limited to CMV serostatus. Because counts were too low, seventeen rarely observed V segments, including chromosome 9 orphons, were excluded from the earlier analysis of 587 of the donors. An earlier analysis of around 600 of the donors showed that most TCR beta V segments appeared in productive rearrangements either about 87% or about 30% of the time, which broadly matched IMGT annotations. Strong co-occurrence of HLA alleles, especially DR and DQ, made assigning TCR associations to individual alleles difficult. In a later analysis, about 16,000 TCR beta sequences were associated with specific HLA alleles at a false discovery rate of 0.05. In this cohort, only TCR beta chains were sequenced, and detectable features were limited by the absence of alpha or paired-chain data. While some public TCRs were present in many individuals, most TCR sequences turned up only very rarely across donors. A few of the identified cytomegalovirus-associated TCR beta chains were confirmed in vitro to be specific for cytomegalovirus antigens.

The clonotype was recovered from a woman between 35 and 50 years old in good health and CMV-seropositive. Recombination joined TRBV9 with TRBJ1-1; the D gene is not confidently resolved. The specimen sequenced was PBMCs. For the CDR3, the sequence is CASSVQEGTEAFF. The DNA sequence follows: TGTGCCAGCAGCGTACAGGAGGGCACTGAAGCTTTCTTT.